The 32 T cell receptor beta chains in this list originate from one sample, sequenced in a study of T cell responses to AZD1222 COVID-19 vaccine. Measured with immunoSEQ multiplex PCR; TCRdb has only the in-frame clones, and not every one. This table has around 200,000 clones, about 86% appearing once. The sample was peripheral blood, taken on day 0 of AZD1222 vaccination. These TCRs come from an adult in good health.

The chain recombines TRBV27 with TRBJ2-7; D possibly corresponds to TRBD1 (5 bases). Germline values: CDR1 MNHEY, CDR2 SMNVEV (reference sequence). The CDR3 length is 12 residues. V dropped 10 bases and J dropped 3 bases, with 13 bases sitting between them. CDR3 sequence reads: CATRQNLYEQYF. The CDR3 DNA follows: TGTGCCACCCGACAGAACCTCTACGAGCAGTACTTC.

This rearrangement joins TRBV6-5 to TRBJ2-7, with 10 bases aligning to TRBD1. This CDR3 comprises 15 residues. Germline V gene data show CDR1 as MNHEY and CDR2 as SVGAGI. Unmatched junction bases numbered 11, after V lost 8 bases and J lost 4 bases. CDR3 DNA: TGTGCCAGCCGACCGGGACAGGGGTCTGCGTACGAGCAGTACTTC. Encoded protein: CASRPGQGSAYEQYF.

This clone was observed a few times. The chain recombines TRBV4-2 with TRBJ1-5, with D possibly TRBD1 on 5 matching bases. This CDR3 is built from 15 residues. The germline V gene has CDR1 LGHNA and CDR2 YNFKEQ. V lost 4 bases and J lost 3, with 13 bases in between. CDR3 loop: CASSPVGGTNQPQHF. The CDR3 DNA is TGTGCCAGCAGCCCAGTTGGGGGAACCAATCAGCCCCAGCATTTT.

The chain joins TRBV28 to TRBJ2-7; 9 bases are shared with TRBD1. V dropped 4 bases and J dropped 6; count of bases not matched to a gene: 7. The CDR3 consists of 14 residues. Per germline, CDR1 MDHEN and CDR2 SYDVKM. CDR3 loop: CASSSPSDRGEQYF. The CDR3 nucleotides are TGTGCCAGCAGTTCCCCCTCGGACAGGGGCGAGCAGTACTTC.

The chain recombines TRBV7-9 with TRBJ1-2; a possible D gene is TRBD1 (6 bases). Between the trimmed V and J ends, which lost 1 base and 6 bases, there was a span of 18 bases. The CDR3 is made up of 16 amino acids. Germline V gives CDR1 SEHNR, CDR2 FQNEAQ (reference sequence). The CDR3 sequence: CASSLVALSGDNGYTF. Here the CDR3 DNA reads TGTGCCAGCAGCTTAGTAGCTCTCTCAGGGGACAATGGCTACACCTTC.

J is TRBJ1-4 and V is TRBV5-5; D is undetermined. The germline V gene has CDR1 SGHKS and CDR2 YYEKEE (reference sequence). The length of the CDR3 is 17 residues. V was clipped by 0 bases and J by 0 bases, with 12 bases between them. In nucleotides, the CDR3 is TGTGCCAGCAGCTTGGAGGGCAGGATTGCAACTAATGAAAAACTGTTTTTT. Translating gives CASSLEGRIATNEKLFF.

CDR3 sequence (DNA): TGTGCCAGTAACGGGGACTTCAATGAGCAGTTCTTC. Residues: CASNGDFNEQFF. The chain combines TRBV19 with TRBJ2-1; tentatively, D is TRBD2 (6 bases). Germline CDR1 is LNHDA and CDR2 is SQIVND (reference sequence). The CDR3 is 12 residues long. The V gene lost 7 bases and the J gene lost 6 bases, with 10 bases spanning the gap.

The CDR3 loop is CSVEEFGGGDTQYF. DNA for the CDR3: TGCAGCGTTGAAGAGTTCGGGGGGGGAGATACGCAGTATTTT. The chain has TRBV29-1 and TRBJ2-3, with 8 bases identical to TRBD2. CDR1 SQVTM and CDR2 ANQGSEA come from the germline V gene. With V trimmed by 0 bases and J by 5 bases, 4 bases remained unmatched. The CDR3 is 14 residues long.

This chain uses TRBV4-1 with TRBJ1-5; D ambiguous. In germline, CDR1 is MGHRA, CDR2 YSYEKL. The CDR3 loop spans 15 amino acids. Trimming removed 0 bases from V and 7 bases from J, with 13 bases in between. The CDR3 nucleotides read TGCGCCAGCAGCCAAGAGAGGAGGGTAGGACAGCCCCAGCATTTT. Amino acid sequence: CASSQERRVGQPQHF.

The chain carries TRBV24-1 and TRBJ2-2; tentative D call: TRBD2 (5 bases). This CDR3 has 14 residues. The germline V and J ends were trimmed by 6 bases and 1 base, with 8 bases remaining between them. The germline CDR1 and CDR2 sequences are KGHDR and SFDVKD. The CDR3 DNA follows: TGTGCCACCAGTCAGGCGGGGAACACCGGGGAGCTGTTTTTT. This translates into CATSQAGNTGELFF.

J is TRBJ1-2 and V is TRBV7-9, with D perhaps TRBD1 (5 bases). Trimming stripped 6 bases from V and 8 bases from J, with 16 bases between. Germline CDR1 reads SEHNR; CDR2 reads FQNEAQ (reference sequence). CDR3 length: 13 residues. Written as DNA, the CDR3 is TGTGCCAGCAGAAACGGGACGGGCCAAGGCTACACCTTC. It encodes CASRNGTGQGYTF. Complete variable domain (other parts from reference TRBV7-9 and TRBJ1-2): DTGVSQNPRHKITKRGQNVTFRCDPISEHNRLYWYRQTLGQGPEFLTYFQNEAQLEKSRLLSDRFSAERPKGSFSTLEIQRTEQGDSAMYLCASRNGTGQGYTFGSGTRLTVV.

In this sample, this clone turned up a few times. The chain employs TRBV27 and TRBJ2-7, with 9 positions matching TRBD2. With 6 bases clipped from V and 0 bases from J, the junction kept 6 bases outside the gene matches. Germline loops: CDR1 MNHEY, CDR2 SMNVEV (reference sequence). The CDR3 has 15 residues. CDR3 bases: TGTGCCAGCAGGGCCCCGGGACTAGCCTCCTACGAGCAGTACTTC. As protein: CASRAPGLASYEQYF.

This clone was observed a single time. This sequence joins TRBV5-8 and TRBJ2-5, with D unclear. The CDR3 covers 14 residues. Trimming cost V 0 bases and J 0 bases, with 6 bases left between them. The germline V gene has CDR1 SGHTS and CDR2 YDEGEE. CDR3 region: CASSLARYQETQYF. CDR3 in DNA: TGTGCCAGCAGCTTGGCCAGATACCAAGAGACCCAGTACTTC. The full variable domain, its missing parts supplied by reference TRBV5-8 and TRBJ2-5, is EAGVTQSPTHLIKTRGQQATLRCSPISGHTSVYWYQQALGLGLQFLLWYDEGEERNRGNFPPRFSGRQFPNYSSELNVNALELEDSALYLCASSLARYQETQYFGPGTRLLVL.

The chain joins TRBV5-1 to TRBJ2-6, with no clear D. This CDR3 region has 16 residues. V was shortened by 3 bases and J by 0 bases, with 10 bases between the two germline ends. Germline CDR1 reads SGHRS; CDR2 reads YFSETQ. DNA for the CDR3: TGCGCCAGCAGCTCGGAAATAATCTCTGGGGCCAACGTCCTGACTTTC. As protein: CASSSEIISGANVLTF.

The V and J genes are TRBV11-2 and TRBJ1-3; D is unresolved. In germline, CDR1 is SGHAT, CDR2 FQNNGV. CDR3 size: 16 residues. V gave up 5 bases and J gave up 0 bases, with 14 bases separating them. As DNA, the CDR3 is TGTGCCAGCAGCCGAAGGGATAGTTACTCTGGAAACACCATATATTTT. This gives the protein CASSRRDSYSGNTIYF.

The genes are TRBV10-3 and TRBJ1-5, with D unclear. V was clipped by 0 bases and J by 3 bases, with 9 bases between them. Germline CDR1 reads ENHRY; CDR2 reads SYGVKD. This CDR3 region has 15 residues. CDR3 coding DNA: TGTGCCATCAGTGAGTCGGAGAGGAACAATCAGCCCCAGCATTTT. Protein: CAISESERNNQPQHF.

The rearrangement uses TRBV3-1 (or the pseudogene TRBV3-2) and TRBJ2-1; D possibly corresponds to TRBD2 (6 bases). Trimming took off 5 bases at V and 10 bases at J, with 15 bases between the two ends. The V gene's germline CDR1 is LGHDT and CDR2 YNNKEL (reference sequence). This CDR3 region has 13 residues. The chain's CDR3 is CASSGGTMGEQFF. CDR3 coding DNA: TGTGCCAGCAGCGGCGGGACCATGGGGGAGCAGTTCTTC.

The chain couples TRBV29-1 to TRBJ1-2; 10 bases fit TRBD1. The CDR3 has 14 residues. V lost 3 bases to trimming and J lost 0 bases; unmatched junction nucleotides: 1. CDR1 and CDR2 from the germline V gene are SQVTM and ANQGSEA. Here the CDR3 DNA reads TGCAGCGTTGAGGGACAGGGGTCTAACTATGGCTACACCTTC. Amino acid sequence: CSVEGQGSNYGYTF.

The chain couples TRBV28 to TRBJ2-7; 8 bases fit TRBD1. The length of the CDR3 is 16 residues. The trim removed 0 bases at V and 2 bases at J, leaving 6 bases unmatched. Germline V gene data show CDR1 as MDHEN and CDR2 as SYDVKM. The CDR3 is CASSLWLGTGTYEQYF. In nucleotides, the CDR3 is TGTGCCAGCAGTTTATGGTTGGGGACAGGTACCTACGAGCAGTACTTC.

The rearrangement links TRBV24-1 to TRBJ2-5; TRBD2 agrees at 7 bases. Germline CDR1 reads KGHDR; CDR2 reads SFDVKD. The length of the CDR3 is 16 residues. Trimming removed 3 bases from V and 1 base from J; junction bases left unmatched: 7. The CDR3 DNA sequence: TGTGCCACCAGTGATCCCGGACTAGTAGGCCAAGAGACCCAGTACTTC. This codes for CATSDPGLVGQETQYF.

CDR3 in amino acids: CASSPGSETEAFF. The CDR3 DNA reads TGTGCCAGCTCACCAGGGAGTGAGACTGAAGCTTTCTTT. The chain employs TRBV18 and TRBJ1-1; no clear D gene. Trimming pared 2 bases from V and 5 bases from J, leaving 9 bases between. Germline CDR1 is KGHSH and CDR2 is LQKENI. The CDR3 is 13 residues long.

This clone was found once. V gene TRBV4-1 combines with J gene TRBJ2-5, with TRBD1 matching over 9 bases. CDR3 length: 14 residues. CDR1 and CDR2 from the germline V gene are MGHRA and YSYEKL. Trimming removed 4 bases from V and 5 bases from J; junction bases left unmatched: 5. The CDR3 sequence: CASSLGQGEETQYF. The CDR3 nucleotides read TGCGCCAGCAGCCTGGGACAGGGTGAGGAGACCCAGTACTTC.

The chain has TRBV9 and TRBJ2-5; the match to TRBD2 covers 8 bases. The CDR3 is 14 residues long. After removal of 3 bases from V and 4 bases from J, the junction contained 5 bases not matched to a gene. Looked up from germline, CDR1 is SGDLS and CDR2 is YYNGEE. The CDR3 DNA reads as TGTGCCAGCAGCGGCGGGGGGTTAGGAGAGACCCAGTACTTC. It translates to CASSGGGLGETQYF.

This rearrangement joins TRBV12-3 or TRBV12-4 to TRBJ2-5; D unresolved. The CDR3 length is 12 residues. Deletions cut 2 bases from V and 4 bases from J, with 5 bases between. This CDR3 is CASSLFVETQYF. As DNA, the CDR3 is TGTGCCAGCAGTTTATTCGTAGAGACCCAGTACTTC.

The chain is built from TRBV19 and TRBJ2-2; D is unclear. The germline CDR1 and CDR2 sequences are LNHDA and SQIVND (reference sequence). The CDR3 is 14 residues long. V was shortened by 3 bases and J by 1 base, with 6 bases between the two germline ends. CDR3 DNA: TGTGCCAGTAGTATTAACGTGAACACCGGGGAGCTGTTTTTT. Its protein is CASSINVNTGELFF. The whole variable domain, filled in from reference TRBV19 and TRBJ2-2, reads DGGITQSPKYLFRKEGQNVTLSCEQNLNHDAMYWYRQDPGQGLRLIYYSQIVNDFQKGDIAEGYSVSREKKESFPLTVTSAQKNPTAFYLCASSINVNTGELFFGEGSRLTVL.

The rearrangement links TRBV5-1 to TRBJ1-5; no clear D. Deletions cut 4 bases from V and 7 bases from J, with 15 bases between. Germline CDR1 SGHRS, CDR2 YFSETQ. CDR3 size: 14 residues. CDR3 in amino acids: CASSRDGDWQPQHF. The CDR3 nucleotides read TGCGCCAGCAGCAGAGACGGGGATTGGCAGCCCCAGCATTTT.

This clone was counted a few times. This chain connects TRBV2 to TRBJ1-1, with TRBD1 identical over 8 bases. Germline CDR1 is SNHLY and CDR2 is FYNNEI. The ends lost 6 bases at V and 4 bases at J; junction bases unmatched: 7. The CDR3 is 14 amino acids. For the CDR3, the DNA is TGTGCCAGCAGGGCCCCAACAGGGGGCACTGAAGCTTTCTTT. Protein: CASRAPTGGTEAFF.

Of note for this clone: At the DNA level, this CDR3 is encoded by other sequences in the same sample as well. The rearrangement joins TRBV9 to TRBJ2-5, with D possibly being TRBD2 (5 bases). The germline V gene has CDR1 SGDLS and CDR2 YYNGEE. Trimming cost V 0 bases and J 3 bases, with 6 bases left between them. This CDR3 is 13 amino acids long. CDR3 nucleotide sequence: TGTGCCAGCAGCGTAGGAGCGGAAGAGACCCAGTACTTC. It encodes CASSVGAEETQYF. The full variable domain, with the rest looked up from reference TRBV9 and TRBJ2-5, is DSGVTQTPKHLITATGQRVTLRCSPRSGDLSVYWYQQSLDQGLQFLIQYYNGEERAKGNILERFSAQQFPDLHSELNLSSLELGDSALYFCASSVGAEETQYFGPGTRLLVL.

This clone turned up a few times. The rearrangement links TRBV28 to TRBJ2-7; D is ambiguous. The germline V gene has CDR1 MDHEN and CDR2 SYDVKM. The length of the CDR3 is 13 residues. Between the trimmed V and J ends, which lost 5 bases and 5 bases, there was a span of 13 bases. CDR3 sequence reads: CASSVSPPDEQYF. CDR3 in DNA: TGTGCCAGCAGTGTATCGCCCCCTGACGAGCAGTACTTC.

The V gene is TRBV6-5, the J gene TRBJ1-1, with 9 bases aligning to TRBD1. The CDR3 sequence is 14 residues long. Trimming removed 6 bases from V and 1 base from J; junction bases left unmatched: 3. Per the germline V gene, CDR1 is MNHEY and CDR2 is SVGAGI. CDR3 loop: CASRPGQGNTEAFF. DNA for the CDR3: TGTGCCAGCAGACCGGGACAGGGGAACACTGAAGCTTTCTTT.

This clone was counted once. J is TRBJ2-3 and V is TRBV5-5, with TRBD2 identical over 9 bases. Germline lookup yields CDR1 SGHKS and CDR2 YYEKEE (reference sequence). This CDR3 has 15 residues. With 4 bases clipped from V and 2 bases from J, the junction kept 5 bases outside the gene matches. The CDR3: CASSESGGLTDTQYF. The CDR3 bases are TGTGCCAGCAGCGAGAGCGGGGGGCTCACAGATACGCAGTATTTT.

CDR3 sequence: CATSDFDRGVYGYTF. The CDR3 DNA is TGTGCCACCAGTGATTTCGACAGGGGCGTCTATGGCTACACCTTC. This chain joins TRBV24-1 and TRBJ1-2; 8 positions agree with TRBD1. The CDR3 covers 15 residues. V lost 1 base to trimming and J lost 4 bases; unmatched junction nucleotides: 4. The germline gives CDR1 KGHDR, CDR2 SFDVKD.